Below are 6 T cell receptor beta chains sequenced from a single sample in a study of blood T cell repertoires in COVID-19. Assay: immunoSEQ multiplex PCR; the TCRdb copy retains only in-frame clones and omits some. In the table there are about 160,000 clones, about three quarters of which are singletons. The sequencing input was peripheral blood. These receptors all stem from a man in his 70s with acute or convalescent COVID-19.

The chain employs TRBV30 and TRBJ2-6; weak D call: TRBD1 (6 bases). CDR1 GTSNPN and CDR2 SVGIG come from the germline V gene (reference sequence). V lost 7 bases to trimming and J lost 2 bases, with 12 bases between them. CDR3 length equals 14 residues. This CDR3 is CAFSQGTGANVLTF. Here the CDR3 DNA reads TGTGCCTTTTCCCAGGGGACTGGGGCCAACGTCCTGACTTTC. Full variable domain (rest looked up from reference TRBV30 and TRBJ2-6): SQTIHQWPATLVQPVGSPLSLECTVEGTSNPNLYWYRQAAGRGLQLLFYSVGIGQISSEVPQNLSASRPQDRQFILSSKKLLLSDSGFYLCAFSQGTGANVLTFGAGSRLTVL.

The chain is built from TRBV7-8 and TRBJ1-5, with 9 bases lining up with TRBD1. The germline V gene encodes CDR1 SGHVS and CDR2 FQNEAQ. V was clipped by 2 bases and J by 5 bases; unmatched bases: 10. CDR3 length equals 17 residues. CDR3 DNA sequence: TGTGCCAGCAGCTTAAGTCGGCCGGGACAGGGATATCAGCCCCAGCATTTT. Translated: CASSLSRPGQGYQPQHF. Looking up the rest from reference TRBV7-8 and TRBJ1-5 gives the full variable domain: GAGVSQSPRYKVAKRGQDVALRCDPISGHVSLFWYQQALGQGPEFLTYFQNEAQLDKSGLPSDRFFAERPEGSVSTLKIQRTQQEDSAVYLCASSLSRPGQGYQPQHFGDGTRLSIL.

CDR3 sequence: CASSIYKGAATDTQYF. The CDR3 DNA is TGTGCCAGCTCAATATACAAGGGGGCAGCCACAGATACGCAGTATTTT. The chain combines TRBV18 with TRBJ2-3, with TRBD1 identical over 7 bases. Germline V gene sequence: CDR1 KGHSH, CDR2 LQKENI. The junction had 10 bases not matched to a gene; V was cut back by 5 bases and J by 2 bases. The CDR3 sequence is 16 residues long. Together with reference TRBV18 and TRBJ2-3, the CDR3 gives the full variable domain: NAGVMQNPRHLVRRRGQEARLRCSPMKGHSHVYWYRQLPEEGLKFMVYLQKENIIDESGMPKERFSAEFPKEGPSILRIQQVVRGDSAAYFCASSIYKGAATDTQYFGPGTRLTVL.

The CDR3, as DNA: TGTGCCAGCAGTCTTTATGGGACTAGCGGAACCGAGCAGTACTTC. It encodes CASSLYGTSGTEQYF. This chain uses TRBV28 with TRBJ2-7; TRBD2 agrees at 11 bases. V lost 5 bases, J lost 6 bases, and 9 bases stayed unmatched. CDR1 is MDHEN, CDR2 SYDVKM, per germline. This CDR3 spans 15 amino acids.

The chain joins TRBV19 to TRBJ1-5, with no clear D. This CDR3 comprises 14 residues. Trimming cost V 6 bases and J 1 base, with 10 bases left between them. CDR1 LNHDA and CDR2 SQIVND come from the germline V gene (reference sequence). CDR3 in DNA: TGTGCCAGTAGCCCCTTATCCAGCAATCAGCCCCAGCATTTT. Protein sequence: CASSPLSSNQPQHF.

This clone was counted a few times. The rearrangement joins TRBV11-3 to TRBJ2-2; a possible D gene is TRBD2 (5 bases). Germline V gene lookup returns CDR1 SGHNT and CDR2 YENEEA. This CDR3 has 16 residues. The germline V and J ends were trimmed by 1 base and 3 bases, with 12 bases remaining between them. DNA for the CDR3: TGTGCCAGCAGCTTAGTTAGTAGCGTTGACACCGGGGAGCTGTTTTTT. Its protein is CASSLVSSVDTGELFF.